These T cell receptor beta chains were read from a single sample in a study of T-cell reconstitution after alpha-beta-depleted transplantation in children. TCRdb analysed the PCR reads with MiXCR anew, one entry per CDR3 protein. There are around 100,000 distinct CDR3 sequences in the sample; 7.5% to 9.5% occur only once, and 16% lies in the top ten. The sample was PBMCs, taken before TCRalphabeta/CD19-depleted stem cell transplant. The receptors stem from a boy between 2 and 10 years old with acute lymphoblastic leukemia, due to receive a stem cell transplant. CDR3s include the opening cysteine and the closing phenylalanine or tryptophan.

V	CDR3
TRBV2	CASSAPDQPQHF
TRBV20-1	CSARGELAISYNEQFF
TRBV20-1	CSARAPHNEQFF
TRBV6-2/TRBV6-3	CASSYRDSYNEQFF
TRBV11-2	CASSLDLRQGGISYEQYF
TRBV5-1	CASSPLSGTTQETQYF
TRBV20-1	CSARGAPNQETQYF
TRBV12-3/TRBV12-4	CASSLGSGDGNQPQHF
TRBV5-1	CASSVGQGGTGELFF
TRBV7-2	CASSLIGDQETQYF
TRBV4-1	CASSQEPGINQPQHF
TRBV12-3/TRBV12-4	CASSLDSGGWNTGELFF
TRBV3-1	CASSRRQLYEQYF
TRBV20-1	CSAREQTDTQYF
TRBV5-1	CASSLVGLASHEQFF
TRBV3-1	CASSLRGGYEQYF
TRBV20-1	CSAGRGGGYEQYF
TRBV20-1	CSATGQIFAEAFF
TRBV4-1	CASSLLAGGFSYNEQFF
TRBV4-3	CASSQLLYAQGRNQPQHF
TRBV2	CASSERTPEGYTF
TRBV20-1	CSAYTQSPSYNEQFF
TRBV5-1	CASSLFTGGEAFF
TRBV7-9	CASSSLGQPQHF